Listed below are T cell receptor beta chains from one sample, sequenced in a study of T cell responses to AZD1222 COVID-19 vaccine. The method was immunoSEQ multiplex PCR; TCRdb's version includes in-frame clones alone and lacks a portion of them. The sample records around 84,000 clones, roughly 86% being singletons. Source: peripheral blood, taken on day 0 of AZD1222 vaccination. The source of these receptors is an adult in good health. Each CDR3 is given without its conserved first and last residue.

TRBJ2-1 TRBV28 ASSSFWPEGGSYNEQF
TRBJ2-1 TRBV7-2 ASSLGFSSYNEQF
TRBJ2-5 TRBV7-3 ASSPMTTETQY
TRBJ2-7 TRBV28 ASGTSYEQY
TRBJ1-5 TRBV12-3/TRBV12-4 ASKGWNQPQH
TRBJ1-5 TRBV14 ASSQALNQPQH
TRBJ2-7 TRBV5-5 ASSLGAGVLYEQY
TRBJ1-2 TRBV11-2 ASSAPGTGGRGYT
TRBJ2-7 TRBV6-2/TRBV6-3 ASSYRLADEQY
TRBJ1-1 TRBV19 ASSIGQQRLNTEAF
TRBJ2-1 TRBV7-2 ASSLGGSGYSYNEQF
TRBJ1-1 TRBV28 ASSLGQGVAEAF
TRBJ1-2 TRBV28 ASSFSLLGGYT
TRBJ2-5 TRBV5-4 ASSQGTGGAETQY
TRBJ2-1 TRBV4-1 ASSQDPGIYNEQF
TRBJ1-2 TRBV29-1 SVESRGYT
TRBJ1-4 TRBV28 ASSQGGEKLF
TRBJ2-3 TRBV7-3 ASSLFGTGQGRTDTQY
TRBJ1-5 TRBV15 ATSRQADQPQH
TRBJ2-2 TRBV2 ASREGGHTGELF
TRBJ1-5 TRBV20-1 SAAGDQPQH
TRBJ1-1 TRBV5-1 ASSGTGDTEAF
TRBJ2-3 TRBV7-2 ASSSSPLAGPFTDTQY
TRBJ2-5 TRBV3-1/TRBV3-2 ASSQTRASQETQY
TRBJ2-1 TRBV21-1 ASSKESGGISGCSYNEQF
TRBJ2-2 TRBV10-3 AISGTSNTGELF
TRBJ2-1 TRBV7-9 ASSSRTPSYNEQF
TRBJ2-3 TRBV6-6 ASSSGTHLDTQY
TRBJ2-7 TRBV4-2 ASSQGGSLDEQY
TRBJ2-3 TRBV20-1 SASKDGGAITDTQY
TRBJ1-2 TRBV4-2 ASSQDQGSYYGYT
TRBJ2-3 TRBV12-5 ASGLGLAEGDTQY
TRBJ2-5 TRBV10-1 ASSESGETQY
TRBJ1-1 TRBV19 ASSMSPGATEAF
TRBJ2-2 TRBV4-1 ASSQDSSGRAGTGELF
TRBJ1-1 TRBV3-1/TRBV3-2 ASSQDLGVEAF
TRBJ1-5 TRBV5-5 ASSLGNQPQH
TRBJ1-5 TRBV10-1 ASSAGRGGQPQH
TRBJ1-1 TRBV27 ASSLHSITEAF
TRBJ2-2 TRBV12-3/TRBV12-4 ASRENSAGELF
TRBJ2-7 TRBV9 ASSVVERGAEQY
TRBJ2-2 TRBV18 ASSPTLAGASTGELF
TRBJ2-1 TRBV6-2/TRBV6-3 ASSWSGRLLNEQF
TRBJ2-5 TRBV18 ASSRTGYQETQY
TRBJ1-2 TRBV5-1 ASSDQGVGGYT
TRBJ2-1 TRBV15 ATSREGLADYNEQF
TRBJ2-1 TRBV2 ASSPYNEQF
TRBJ1-6 TRBV27 ASSLKDWGSPLH
TRBJ2-5 TRBV19 ASRPPGRGQETQY
TRBJ2-3 TRBV20-1 SASAGRADTQY
TRBJ1-5 TRBV9 ASSDRAGNQPQH